Each of the 9 T cell receptor beta chains below was sequenced from the same sample in a study of shared clonotypes between healthy human individuals. This table comes from immunoSEQ multiplex PCR, and its TCRdb copy is limited to in-frame clones, with some not included. The sample holds millions of clones, about 93% seen once. As defined, naive CD8 cells were CD45RO-negative and positively selected for CCR7, with terminally differentiated effector memory CD45RA+ cells excluded. Sequenced material: naive CD8+ T cells from PBMCs. These receptors were collected from a man aged 18 to 35 in good health. Some clones in this sample may be carry-over from other donors' samples.

The chain links TRBV6-6 to TRBJ2-7, with 11 nucleotides matching TRBD2. Losses at the gene ends were 6 bases for V and 1 base for J; bases not matched to a gene: 5. The CDR3 sequence is 15 residues long. CDR1 is MNHNY, CDR2 SVGAGI, per germline (reference sequence). This chain's CDR3 is CASRTGTSGSYEQYF. CDR3 DNA: TGTGCCAGCAGAACCGGGACTAGCGGATCCTACGAGCAGTACTTC.

A note on this clone: In the same sample, other DNA sequences code for this CDR3. The rearrangement links TRBV27 to TRBJ2-2; D is ambiguous. Germline assignment: CDR1 MNHEY and CDR2 SMNVEV (reference sequence). The CDR3 is 12 residues long. Deletions cut 3 bases from V and 5 bases from J, with 4 bases between. The chain's CDR3 is CASSLSTGELFF. DNA for the CDR3: TGTGCCAGCAGTTTGTCAACCGGGGAGCTGTTTTTT.

The chain recombines TRBV27 with TRBJ2-3; unclear D gene. V was clipped by 3 bases and J by 1 base, with 8 bases between them. The CDR3 covers 14 residues. Germline assignment: CDR1 MNHEY and CDR2 SMNVEV (reference sequence). The DNA of the CDR3 is TGTGCCAGCAGTTTTCTAGAAGGCACAGATACGCAGTATTTT. Its protein is CASSFLEGTDTQYF.

Worth noting for this clone: Within the sample, other DNA sequences also encode this same CDR3. The chain carries TRBV4-1 and TRBJ1-2; D is unresolved. Per germline, CDR1 MGHRA and CDR2 YSYEKL. Between the trimmed V and J ends, which lost 1 base and 1 base, there was a span of 7 bases. The CDR3 sequence is 14 residues long. This CDR3 is CASSQVTGNYGYTF. The CDR3 DNA reads TGCGCCAGCAGCCAAGTAACCGGTAACTATGGCTACACCTTC.

This clone has only one observation. The chain has TRBV4-3 and TRBJ2-1, with TRBD1 matching over 10 bases. The CDR3 covers 17 residues. The V gene end was trimmed by 3 bases and the J gene end by 9 bases; junction bases not matched to a gene: 14. Germline V gene lookup returns CDR1 LGHNA and CDR2 YSLEER. CDR3 residues: CASSHYIAGQGRIEQFF. The CDR3 DNA sequence: TGCGCCAGCAGCCATTACATCGCGGGACAGGGGCGGATTGAGCAGTTCTTC.

This clone came up once. The rearrangement links TRBV27 to TRBJ2-2; D assignment may be TRBD1 or TRBD2 (5 bases each). The CDR3 spans 16 residues. The V gene lost 5 bases and the J gene lost 8 bases, with 21 bases spanning the gap. CDR1 MNHEY and CDR2 SMNVEV come from the germline V gene (reference sequence). In DNA, the CDR3 is TGTGCCAGCAGTCCTAGTTGGGGACCCAGAAGGGGGGAGCTGTTTTTT. The encoded protein is CASSPSWGPRRGELFF.

This chain links TRBV7-8 with TRBJ1-3; the D gene is possibly TRBD1 (6 bases). The length of the CDR3 is 16 residues. Trimming pared 1 base from V and 2 bases from J, leaving 12 bases between. CDR1 is SGHVS and CDR2 is FQNEAQ in the germline V gene. In DNA, the CDR3 is TGTGCCAGCAGCTTAGGGGGACACCAGACTGGAAACACCATATATTTT. Translated: CASSLGGHQTGNTIYF.

This clone was detected a few times. V gene TRBV5-4 combines with J gene TRBJ1-1, with D possibly being TRBD1 (5 bases). The CDR3 covers 14 residues. V lost 0 bases and J 4 bases, leaving 10 bases between the germline ends. CDR1 and CDR2 from the germline V gene are SGHNT and YYREEE (reference sequence). This CDR3 reads CASSLEGGATEAFF. In nucleotides, the CDR3 is TGTGCCAGCAGCTTGGAAGGAGGGGCCACTGAAGCTTTCTTT. The full variable domain, rest sourced from reference TRBV5-4 and TRBJ1-1, is ETGVTQSPTHLIKTRGQQVTLRCSSQSGHNTVSWYQQALGQGPQFIFQYYREEENGRGNFPPRFSGLQFPNYSSELNVNALELDDSALYLCASSLEGGATEAFFGQGTRLTVV.

V usage is TRBV28 and J usage is TRBJ1-1; no clear D gene. The CDR3 loop spans 13 amino acids. V was pared by 5 bases and J by 4 bases, with 11 bases between. Germline CDR1 is MDHEN and CDR2 is SYDVKM. Here the CDR3 reads CASSASPTTEAFF. CDR3 coding DNA: TGTGCCAGCAGTGCTAGTCCTACCACTGAAGCTTTCTTT.